What follows are 25 T cell receptor beta chains derived from one specimen sequenced in a study of shared clonotypes between healthy human individuals. The data were produced by immunoSEQ multiplex PCR, yet TCRdb's version contains in-frame clones alone and is incomplete. The repertoire holds some 580,000 clones, roughly 97% seen once, with 0.045% to 0.06% in the top ten. The specimen was naive CD4+ T cells sorted from blood. The subset is: CD45RA+ positively selected. The receptors stem from a woman younger than 45 in good health.

The chain couples TRBV30 to TRBJ2-2; 9 nucleotides agree with TRBD1. CDR3 length equals 14 residues. Losses at the gene ends were 4 bases for V and 3 bases for J; bases not matched to a gene: 3. The germline gives CDR1 GTSNPN, CDR2 SVGIG (reference sequence). The CDR3 region is CAWTTGGYTGELFF. CDR3 bases: TGTGCCTGGACCACAGGGGGCTACACCGGGGAGCTGTTTTTT.

The chain carries TRBV28 and TRBJ2-1; no clear D gene. This CDR3 region has 15 residues. The germline V and J ends were trimmed by 5 bases and 5 bases, with 16 bases remaining between them. Germline V gene lookup returns CDR1 MDHEN and CDR2 SYDVKM. CDR3 region: CASSPHTPSHNEQFF. DNA of the CDR3: TGTGCCAGCAGTCCCCATACACCGTCACACAATGAGCAGTTCTTC.

CDR3 DNA sequence: TGCGCCAGCAGCTTGGGGGGGCCCCTCTCCGTCGAGCAGTACTTC. This sequence encodes CASSLGGPLSVEQYF. This rearrangement joins TRBV5-1 to TRBJ2-5; a weak D match, TRBD1 (6 bases). The assigned J gene may be wrong: the sequence end matches TRBJ2-7 better. The CDR3 consists of 15 residues. Looked up from germline, CDR1 is SGHRS and CDR2 is YFSETQ.

In its sample, this clone was seen a few times. The CDR3 sequence is CSAALRVNTEAFF. The CDR3 nucleotides are TGCAGCGCCGCCTTGAGAGTGAACACTGAAGCTTTCTTT. This chain uses TRBV29-1 with TRBJ1-1; D gene uncertain. Deletions cut 7 bases from V and 0 bases from J, with 12 bases between. The CDR3 spans 13 residues. In germline, CDR1 is SQVTM, CDR2 ANQGSEA.

CDR3 nucleotide sequence: TGTGCCAGCAGCTTAGGGGGAGCGGGAGCCAAAAGCACAGATACGCAGTATTTT. It is translated as CASSLGGAGAKSTDTQYF. The J gene is TRBJ2-3, the V gene TRBV11-2; 8 bases fit TRBD2. The CDR3 is made up of 18 amino acids. J lost 0 bases, V lost 1 base, and 9 bases had no gene match. CDR1 SGHAT and CDR2 FQNNGV come from the germline V gene.

The chain joins TRBV5-1 to TRBJ1-2; D gene unclear. The V end was cut by 5 bases, the J end by 0 bases, with 8 bases between. Germline CDR1 is SGHRS and CDR2 is YFSETQ. This CDR3 spans 13 amino acids. For the CDR3, the DNA is TGCGCCAGCAGTCCAACCTCTAACTATGGCTACACCTTC. This sequence encodes CASSPTSNYGYTF.

V and J are TRBV4-1 and TRBJ2-3, with D perhaps matching TRBD2 (5 bases). Germline V gene lookup returns CDR1 MGHRA and CDR2 YSYEKL. This CDR3 contains 16 residues. Trimming left V 0 bases short and J 3 bases short, with 13 bases between. CDR3 sequence: CASSQEGRVRTDTQYF. For the CDR3, the DNA is TGCGCCAGCAGCCAAGAAGGGAGAGTGCGAACAGATACGCAGTATTTT.

The chain combines TRBV28 with TRBJ1-1; the D gene is possibly TRBD1 (5 bases). This CDR3 contains 14 residues. Germline CDR1 is MDHEN and CDR2 is SYDVKM. V was shortened by 5 bases and J by 4 bases, with 14 bases between the two germline ends. CDR3 amino acids: CASSQGGWSTEAFF. CDR3 DNA sequence: TGTGCCAGCAGTCAGGGAGGGTGGAGCACTGAAGCTTTCTTT.

The V and J genes are TRBV9 and TRBJ2-3; no clear D gene. Germline values: CDR1 SGDLS, CDR2 YYNGEE. Trimming pared 0 bases from V and 0 bases from J, leaving 11 bases between. This CDR3 region has 16 residues. The CDR3 sequence is CASSVGSLTSTDTQYF. In DNA form, the CDR3 reads TGTGCCAGCAGCGTAGGTTCATTGACTAGCACAGATACGCAGTATTTT.

This chain uses TRBV7-2 with TRBJ2-1; maybe TRBD2 (6 bases). Germline V gene sequence: CDR1 SGHTA, CDR2 FQGNSA. The CDR3 is 14 amino acids. With 7 bases removed from V and 4 bases from J, the gap between germline ends came to 14 bases. CDR3 sequence reads: CASNARGLYNEQFF. CDR3 DNA: TGTGCCAGCAACGCGCGGGGACTGTACAATGAGCAGTTCTTC.

The CDR3 reads CASSLPTGGRGETQYF. CDR3 nucleotide sequence: TGTGCCAGCAGCTTACCAACAGGGGGAAGAGGGGAGACCCAGTACTTC. The rearrangement uses TRBV7-9 and TRBJ2-5; 8 bases line up with TRBD1. With 2 bases clipped from V and 5 bases from J, the junction kept 10 bases outside the gene matches. The germline V gene encodes CDR1 SEHNR and CDR2 FQNEAQ (reference sequence). The CDR3 is made up of 16 amino acids.

Only one count was recorded for this clone. This chain links TRBV7-3 with TRBJ2-7, with 9 bases that match TRBD1. Looked up from germline, CDR1 is SGHTA and CDR2 is FQGTGA. The J segment lost 7 bases and the V segment lost 2 bases, leaving 12 bases of the junction unmatched. The CDR3 totals 16 residues. CDR3 sequence: CASSLVPGQGLREQYF. CDR3 nucleotide sequence: TGTGCCAGCAGCTTAGTGCCGGGACAGGGATTGAGGGAGCAGTACTTC.

The rearrangement uses TRBV4-2 and TRBJ2-5; 8 nucleotides match TRBD1. The DNA end favors TRBJ2-7, so the J call may be wrong. This CDR3 is built from 13 residues. Germline CDR1 and CDR2: LGHNA and YNFKEQ. The CDR3 spells CASSRDRNYEQYF. For the CDR3, the DNA is TGTGCCAGCAGCCGGGACAGGAATTACGAGCAGTACTTC.

The genes are TRBV27 and TRBJ1-5; D is undetermined. Germline assignment: CDR1 MNHEY and CDR2 SMNVEV (reference sequence). CDR3 length equals 13 residues. Trimming removed 2 bases from V and 4 bases from J, with 6 bases in between. The CDR3 region has the DNA TGTGCCAGCAGTTTAAATGGGAATCAGCCCCAGCATTTT. Amino acid sequence: CASSLNGNQPQHF.

The chain employs TRBV7-9 and TRBJ1-4, with D possibly matching TRBD1 (6 bases). The germline CDR1 and CDR2 sequences are SEHNR and FQNEAQ (reference sequence). V was cut by 4 bases and J by 8 bases, with 23 bases left in between. CDR3 size: 17 residues. CDR3 coding DNA: TGTGCCAGCAGCTCCCTCTCCGGGGGCCTGACGGGGGAAAAACTGTTTTTT. It translates to CASSSLSGGLTGEKLFF.

This clone appeared once. V gene TRBV7-3 combines with J gene TRBJ2-3, with TRBD2 matching 14 bases. V shed 4 bases and J 6 bases; nucleotides not matched to a gene: 6. CDR3 size: 16 residues. The germline gives CDR1 SGHTA, CDR2 FQGTGA. The CDR3 region is CASSWGLAGVYDTQYF. CDR3 nucleotides: TGTGCCAGCAGCTGGGGACTAGCGGGAGTTTACGATACGCAGTATTTT.

V gene TRBV30 combines with J gene TRBJ1-4; 9 bases align to TRBD1. The junction had 11 bases not matched to a gene; V was cut back by 2 bases and J by 7 bases. CDR3 length equals 16 residues. Germline V gene data show CDR1 as GTSNPN and CDR2 as SVGIG (reference sequence). The CDR3 reads CAWSPSYRGLGEKLFF. The CDR3 DNA sequence: TGTGCCTGGAGTCCCTCCTACAGGGGGCTTGGTGAAAAACTGTTTTTT.

With regard to this clone: The same CDR3 arises from other DNA sequences in this sample as well. CDR3 DNA: TGTGCCAGCAGCTTGGGGGTTAACTATGGCTACACCTTC. Its protein product is CASSLGVNYGYTF. V usage is TRBV5-4 and J usage is TRBJ1-2; D gene uncertain. Germline V gene lookup returns CDR1 SGHNT and CDR2 YYREEE (reference sequence). Trimming took off 0 bases at V and 1 base at J, with 4 bases between the two ends. The CDR3 consists of 13 residues.

V gene TRBV5-1 combines with J gene TRBJ2-7, with 14 nucleotides matching TRBD2. CDR3 length equals 17 residues. V was pared by 0 bases and J by 5 bases, with 7 bases of the junction left unmatched. Germline loops: CDR1 SGHRS, CDR2 YFSETQ. DNA for the CDR3: TGCGCCAGCAGCTTGGCCCTCTCGGGACTAGCGGGAGACGAGCAGTACTTC. Its protein is CASSLALSGLAGDEQYF.

The genes are TRBV6-1 and TRBJ2-7, with 10 bases lining up with TRBD1. Losses at the gene ends were 6 bases for V and 2 bases for J; bases not matched to a gene: 7. This CDR3 is built from 15 residues. From germline, CDR1 is MNHNS and CDR2 SASEGT. The CDR3 here is CASSLSGTGAYEQYF. In DNA form, the CDR3 reads TGTGCCAGCAGCCTCAGTGGGACAGGGGCCTACGAGCAGTACTTC.

The rearrangement uses TRBV29-1 and TRBJ2-1, with 9 nucleotides matching TRBD2. Germline CDR1 SQVTM, CDR2 ANQGSEA. V trimming: 2 bases; J trimming: 7 bases; junction bases outside the gene matches: 9. The CDR3 totals 15 residues. The CDR3 protein is CSVESTSGRGNEQFF. The CDR3 region has the DNA TGCAGCGTTGAATCGACTAGCGGTAGGGGTAATGAGCAGTTCTTC.

The chain employs TRBV19 and TRBJ1-5; tentative D call: TRBD1 (5 bases). There are 16 residues in the CDR3. CDR1 and CDR2 from the germline V gene are LNHDA and SQIVND (reference sequence). The V end lost 8 bases, the J end lost 6 bases, and 23 bases lay between the germline ends. Here the CDR3 reads CASGKTQGIVGQPQHF. In nucleotides, the CDR3 is TGTGCCAGTGGAAAAACGCAGGGTATTGTGGGTCAGCCCCAGCATTTT. Based on the CDR3 plus reference TRBV19 and TRBJ1-5, the full variable domain is DGGITQSPKYLFRKEGQNVTLSCEQNLNHDAMYWYRQDPGQGLRLIYYSQIVNDFQKGDIAEGYSVSREKKESFPLTVTSAQKNPTAFYLCASGKTQGIVGQPQHFGDGTRLSIL.

The V gene is TRBV7-1, the J gene TRBJ1-1; TRBD1 might be the D (5 bases). TRBV7-1 is noted as an ORF with a role that remains uncertain. There are 16 residues in the CDR3. Trimming left V 4 bases short and J 0 bases short, with 15 bases between. The DNA for the CDR3 is TGTGCCAGCAGCTTTTGGGCGGCAGGGTTGAACACTGAAGCTTTCTTT. Translating gives CASSFWAAGLNTEAFF.

CDR3 sequence: CASTPLSGTDTQYF. CDR3 DNA sequence: TGTGCCAGCACCCCCCTGAGTGGCACAGATACGCAGTATTTT. The chain couples TRBV6-5 to TRBJ2-3; D not resolved. Trimming pared 7 bases from V and 1 base from J, leaving 12 bases between. There are 14 residues in the CDR3. CDR1 is MNHEY and CDR2 is SVGAGI in the germline V gene.

The CDR3 nucleotides read TGTGCCAGCAGCCTCCCTGGGACGGCCATTCAGTACTTC. Translated, it gives CASSLPGTAIQYF. This chain joins TRBV28 and TRBJ2-4, with D possibly called TRBD1 or TRBD2 (5 bases each). Germline CDR1 MDHEN, CDR2 SYDVKM. The V end lost 6 bases, the J end lost 9 bases, and 15 bases lay between the germline ends. The CDR3 extends over 13 amino acids. Complete variable domain (other parts from reference TRBV28 and TRBJ2-4): DVKVTQSSRYLVKRTGEKVFLECVQDMDHENMFWYRQDPGLGLRLIYFSYDVKMKEKGDIPEGYSVSREKKERFSLILESASTNQTSMYLCASSLPGTAIQYFGAGTRLSVL.